Each of the 19 T cell receptor beta chains below was sequenced from the same sample in a study of T cell repertoires in cytomegalovirus infection. No antigen has been identified for these receptors. TCRdb analysed the reads with MiXCR anew, one entry per CDR3 protein. This table holds about 570,000 distinct CDR3 sequences, just under 40% found once. The input for sequencing was cultured PBMCs, taken from culture after CMV antigen stimulation. The source is a human donor in good health (CMV status not recorded). Some clones in this sample may be carry-over from other donors' samples.

The V gene is TRBV15, the J gene TRBJ2-1, with D possibly TRBD1 on 5 matching bases. CDR3 size: 13 residues. V was trimmed by 7 bases and J by 0 bases, leaving 7 bases between them. CDR1 is LNHNV, CDR2 YYDKDF, per germline (reference sequence). CDR3 region: CATMGPSYNEQFF. For the CDR3, the DNA is TGTGCCACCATGGGGCCCTCCTACAATGAGCAGTTCTTC.

This clonotype showed up just a few times. V and J are TRBV27 and TRBJ2-5; no clear D. Trimming took off 8 bases at V and 2 bases at J, with 12 bases between the two ends. This CDR3 is built from 13 residues. CDR1 and CDR2 from the germline V gene are MNHEY and SMNVEV (reference sequence). The CDR3 protein is CASGKRQQETQYF. CDR3 coding DNA: TGTGCCAGCGGGAAGAGACAACAAGAGACCCAGTACTTC.

V and J are TRBV28 and TRBJ2-3, with unresolved D. V lost 4 bases and J 4 bases, leaving 12 bases between the germline ends. In germline, CDR1 is MDHEN, CDR2 SYDVKM. The CDR3 contains 14 residues. The CDR3 sequence is CASSSLLSADTQYF. Written as DNA, the CDR3 is TGTGCCAGCAGTTCCCTCCTTTCGGCAGATACGCAGTATTTT.

The rearrangement joins TRBV10-3 to TRBJ2-1; D might be TRBD2 (5 bases). The length of the CDR3 is 13 residues. Germline V gives CDR1 ENHRY, CDR2 SYGVKD. Trimming removed 2 bases from V and 8 bases from J, with 10 bases in between. The CDR3, as DNA: TGTGCCATCAGTGAGGGGAGAGGCGATGAGCAGTTCTTC. This encodes CAISEGRGDEQFF.

The chain uses TRBV28 and TRBJ1-1, with unresolved D. The CDR3 contains 12 residues. Germline CDR1 reads MDHEN; CDR2 reads SYDVKM. Trimming left V 3 bases short and J 11 bases short, with 13 bases between. The CDR3 bases are TGTGCCAGCAGTTTTGGGGTTTCTCTTGCTTTCTTT. Translation: CASSFGVSLAFF.

The chain links TRBV7-2 to TRBJ2-3, with D hard to call. The CDR3 has 15 residues. Germline V gene lookup returns CDR1 SGHTA and CDR2 FQGNSA. Deletions cut 1 base from V and 5 bases from J, with 13 bases between. CDR3 in DNA: TGTGCCAGCAGCTTAGGGGTACTACCTCAAGATACGCAGTATTTT. Encoded protein: CASSLGVLPQDTQYF.

The genes are TRBV2 and TRBJ1-6; D possibly corresponds to TRBD1 (5 bases). Trimming pared 7 bases from V and 10 bases from J, leaving 11 bases between. CDR3 length equals 12 residues. Looked up from germline, CDR1 is SNHLY and CDR2 is FYNNEI. CDR3 residues: CASMQGESPLHF. Written as DNA, the CDR3 is TGTGCCAGCATGCAGGGAGAATCACCCCTCCACTTT.

In this sample, this clonotype turned up a few times. The rearrangement uses TRBV2 and TRBJ2-1; no reliable D call. Germline CDR1 reads SNHLY; CDR2 reads FYNNEI. The CDR3 has 14 residues. V lost 5 bases, J lost 10 bases, and 18 bases lay in between. This CDR3 is CASSPSLALWEQFF. In DNA, the CDR3 is TGTGCCAGCAGTCCTTCTCTGGCCCTATGGGAGCAGTTCTTC.

In this sample, this clonotype turned up many times. The V and J genes are TRBV7-2 and TRBJ1-1, with no clear D. V was clipped by 2 bases and J by 2 bases, with 6 bases between them. This CDR3 has 13 residues. Germline V gene sequence: CDR1 SGHTA, CDR2 FQGNSA. CDR3 in DNA: TGTGCCAGCAGCTTAAGTAGCAACACTGAAGCTTTCTTT. Its translation is CASSLSSNTEAFF. Complete variable domain (other parts from reference TRBV7-2 and TRBJ1-1): GAGVSQSPSNKVTEKGKDVELRCDPISGHTALYWYRQSLGQGLEFLIYFQGNSAPDKSGLPSDRFSAERTGGSVSTLTIQRTQQEDSAVYLCASSLSSNTEAFFGQGTRLTVV.

This clonotype was observed many times. V and J are TRBV7-2 and TRBJ1-1; D not certain. V was cut by 5 bases and J by 10 bases, with 17 bases left in between. The CDR3 length is 13 residues. Germline assignment: CDR1 SGHTA and CDR2 FQGNSA. CDR3 in amino acids: CASSKPPDSGAFF. CDR3 bases: TGTGCCAGCAGCAAACCCCCCGATAGCGGAGCTTTCTTT.

The table lists this clonotype with a few counts. The rearrangement links TRBV6-6 to TRBJ1-3; D unclear. This CDR3 is built from 15 residues. With 10 bases removed from V and 3 bases from J, the gap between germline ends came to 19 bases. Germline loops: CDR1 MNHNY, CDR2 SVGAGI (reference sequence). The DNA of the CDR3 is TGTGCCACCCTTGGGAGGCGGTTCGGTGGAAACACCATATATTTT. Amino acid sequence: CATLGRRFGGNTIYF.

The rearrangement links TRBV18 to TRBJ1-5; D is uncertain. The CDR3 is 15 residues long. Germline V gives CDR1 KGHSH, CDR2 LQKENI. The V end was cut by 0 bases, the J end by 1 base, with 7 bases between. The CDR3 protein is CASSPPLGSNQPQHF. The CDR3 nucleotides are TGTGCCAGCTCACCACCTCTTGGAAGCAATCAGCCCCAGCATTTT.

The rearrangement links TRBV7-6 to TRBJ1-1; TRBD1 agrees at 9 bases. CDR1 SGHVS and CDR2 FNYEAQ come from the germline V gene. Trimming removed 5 bases from V and 4 bases from J; junction bases left unmatched: 5. The CDR3 is made up of 14 amino acids. DNA for the CDR3: TGTGCCAGCAGCCGACAGGGGGGGAGCACTGAAGCTTTCTTT. Translating it yields CASSRQGGSTEAFF. Filled out from reference TRBV7-6 and TRBJ1-1, the complete variable domain reads GAGVSQSPRYKVTKRGQDVALRCDPISGHVSLYWYRQALGQGPEFLTYFNYEAQQDKSGLPNDRFSAERPEGSISTLTIQRTEQRDSAMYRCASSRQGGSTEAFFGQGTRLTVV.

This rearrangement joins TRBV12-3 or TRBV12-4 to TRBJ2-5; the match to TRBD2 covers 10 bases. This CDR3 is built from 14 residues. J lost 7 bases, V lost 1 base, and 3 bases had no gene match. As DNA, the CDR3 is TGTGCCAGCAGTTTAGGGAGCGGGGGGGGGACCCAGTACTTC. Encoded protein: CASSLGSGGGTQYF.

This clonotype showed up just a few times. One junction end does not reproduce the germline sequence, and a read error may be involved. The chain employs TRBV28 and TRBJ2-7; D may correspond to TRBD1 or TRBD2 (5 bases each). CDR3 size: 11 residues. The germline V gene encodes CDR1 MDHEN and CDR2 SYDVKM. CDR3 sequence (DNA): TGTGCCAGCAGTTCCCCGGGACGGGAAAACTTC. Encoded protein: CASSSPGRENF.

The rearrangement links TRBV6-2 or TRBV6-3 to TRBJ2-1; TRBD2 aligns across 7 bases. This CDR3 region has 16 residues. Germline V lookup: CDR1 MNHEY, CDR2 SVGEGT. Trimming cost V 8 bases and J 0 bases; bases outside gene matches: 10. This CDR3 is CASSERERDSYNEQFF. The CDR3 DNA reads TGTGCCAGCTCTGAAAGAGAGCGGGACTCCTACAATGAGCAGTTCTTC.

This clonotype was seen at least ten times. The chain couples TRBV7-2 to TRBJ1-1; tentative D call: TRBD1 (6 bases). Germline assignment: CDR1 SGHTA and CDR2 FQGNSA. The CDR3 runs to 14 residues. V dropped 5 bases and J dropped 6 bases, with 16 bases sitting between them. The CDR3: CASSRDIGVAEAFF. The CDR3, as DNA: TGTGCCAGCAGCCGGGACATTGGAGTCGCTGAAGCTTTCTTT.

The J gene is TRBJ2-5, the V gene TRBV6-6; D perhaps matches TRBD2 (5 bases). Per the germline V gene, CDR1 is MNHNY and CDR2 is SVGAGI (reference sequence). The CDR3 is made up of 15 amino acids. V gave up 5 bases and J gave up 2 bases, with 15 bases separating them. This chain's CDR3 is CASSLRAEIQETQYF. In DNA form, the CDR3 reads TGTGCCAGCAGTCTCCGAGCGGAAATTCAAGAGACCCAGTACTTC.

This clonotype was detected only a few times. This chain links TRBV7-2 with TRBJ2-2; D ambiguous. The CDR3 has 15 residues. V lost 1 base, J lost 3 bases, and 9 bases lay in between. Germline loops: CDR1 SGHTA, CDR2 FQGNSA. The CDR3 DNA sequence: TGTGCCAGCAGCTTAGTCCTAGGGTACACCGGGGAGCTGTTTTTT. It codes for CASSLVLGYTGELFF.